These T cell receptor beta chains were read from a single sample in a study of radiation and T cells in renal cell carcinoma. Libraries were prepared by immunoSEQ multiplex PCR; TCRdb keeps only in-frame clonotypes and omits some of them. The sample carries 95,000 to 150,000 clones, 81% recorded once. This material consisted of blood, taken from a patient whose treatment included radiotherapy and nephrectomy. These receptors were taken from a middle-aged man with renal cell carcinoma. CDR3s include the opening cysteine and the closing phenylalanine or tryptophan. A D gene is named only where the DNA matches it firmly. Not all rows give a size; the values are once, few, many and, for expanded clones, a class.

clone_size,j_call,cdr3_length,d_call,v_call,cdr3_aa,cdr3_nt
.,TRBJ1-1,13,.,TRBV6-4,CASSVVEGAEAFF,TGTGCCAGCAGTGTTGTCGAAGGGGCTGAAGCTTTCTTT
.,TRBJ2-2,19,TRBD2,TRBV5-1,CASSQGLAGGPLNTGELFF,TGCGCCAGCAGCCAGGGACTAGCGGGAGGGCCCTTAAACACCGGGGAGCTGTTTTTT
.,TRBJ2-5,13,.,TRBV2,CASSWTEEETQYF,TGTGCCAGCAGCTGGACAGAAGAAGAGACCCAGTACTTC
.,TRBJ1-3,16,.,TRBV9,CASSYHGDKTGNTIYF,TGTGCCAGCAGCTACCATGGGGACAAGACTGGAAACACCATATATTTT
.,TRBJ1-1,14,.,TRBV6-1,CASLVATGNTEAFF,TGTGCCAGCCTTGTAGCTACAGGGAACACTGAAGCTTTCTTT
.,TRBJ2-2,15,TRBD1,TRBV18,CASPTGTGGTGELFF,TGTGCCAGCCCGACCGGGACAGGGGGCACCGGGGAGCTGTTTTTT
.,TRBJ2-7,12,.,TRBV4-1,CASSQDHNEQYF,TGCGCCAGCAGCCAAGATCATAACGAGCAGTACTTC
few,TRBJ1-2,13,.,TRBV7-9,CASSLGQEEGYTF,TGTGCCAGCAGCTTAGGACAGGAGGAAGGCTACACCTTC
.,TRBJ2-1,16,TRBD2,TRBV27,CASSRLAGSSYNEQFF,TGTGCCAGCAGTCGGTTAGCGGGGAGCTCCTACAATGAGCAGTTCTTC
.,TRBJ2-7,14,.,TRBV15,CATSRAGIQYEQYF,TGTGCCACCAGCAGAGCCGGTATTCAGTACGAGCAGTACTTC
few,TRBJ1-1,14,.,TRBV7-3,CASSRGTTNTEAFF,TGTGCCAGCAGTCGAGGGACTACGAACACTGAAGCTTTCTTT
.,TRBJ1-2,12,.,TRBV6-5,CASSGTGTGYTF,TGTGCCAGCAGTGGAACAGGGACGGGCTACACCTTC
.,TRBJ2-7,14,.,TRBV5-4,CASSLGAAGWEQYF,TGTGCCAGCAGCTTGGGGGCCGCGGGTTGGGAGCAGTACTTC
.,TRBJ2-2,16,TRBD1,TRBV7-3,CASSHGQGIDTGELFF,TGTGCCAGCAGCCACGGACAGGGGATTGACACCGGGGAGCTGTTTTTT
.,TRBJ2-5,15,.,TRBV30,CAWSGRGRVEETQYF,TGTGCCTGGAGTGGGAGGGGCAGAGTAGAAGAGACCCAGTACTTC
.,TRBJ2-1,16,.,TRBV9,CASSVVGGGISNEQFF,TGTGCCAGCAGCGTAGTAGGGGGAGGGATCTCCAATGAGCAGTTCTTC
.,TRBJ1-2,13,.,TRBV30,CAWSSLGVNGYTF,TGTGCCTGGAGTTCGCTTGGGGTGAATGGCTACACCTTC
.,TRBJ1-5,15,.,TRBV30,CAWTSRGRFNQPQHF,TGTGCCTGGACCTCACGGGGCCGGTTCAATCAGCCCCAGCATTTT
few,TRBJ2-3,17,.,TRBV30,CAWRNRRGLVGTDTQYF,TGTGCCTGGAGAAACCGACGGGGATTGGTGGGCACAGATACGCAGTATTTT
.,TRBJ1-6,14,.,TRBV30,CAWSVLTIPSPLHF,TGTGCCTGGAGTGTACTAACAATCCCATCACCCCTCCACTTT
few,TRBJ1-1,14,.,TRBV29-1,CSVEAHEGLAEAFF,TGCAGCGTTGAAGCTCACGAGGGTCTCGCTGAAGCTTTCTTT
.,TRBJ1-3,15,.,TRBV4-3,CASSQTQGFGNTIYF,TGCGCCAGCAGCCAAACCCAGGGGTTTGGAAACACCATATATTTT
.,TRBJ2-1,11,TRBD2,TRBV30,CAWIGGDEQFF,TGTGCCTGGATCGGGGGGGATGAGCAGTTCTTC
.,TRBJ2-3,12,.,TRBV10-1,CASSKELGTQYF,TGCGCCAGCAGTAAAGAGTTGGGTACGCAGTATTTT
.,TRBJ2-2,16,TRBD2,TRBV6-5,CASSYSAGGTIGELFF,TGTGCCAGCAGTTACTCAGCGGGAGGAACAATCGGGGAGCTGTTTTTT
.,TRBJ1-1,14,.,TRBV7-6,CASSLGLGDTEAFF,TGTGCCAGCAGCTTAGGTTTGGGGGATACTGAAGCTTTCTTT
once,TRBJ2-7,15,TRBD1,TRBV4-1,CASSQEGTGLREQYF,TGCGCCAGCAGCCAAGAAGGGACAGGGCTCCGGGAGCAGTACTTC
.,TRBJ2-7,15,TRBD2,TRBV5-1,CASSRGTSGAYEQYF,TGCGCCAGCAGCCGGGGGACTAGCGGTGCGTACGAGCAGTACTTC
.,TRBJ1-1,14,TRBD1,TRBV6-1,CASVTGWGVTEAFF,TGTGCCAGCGTGACAGGGTGGGGGGTCACTGAAGCTTTCTTT
.,TRBJ1-1,16,TRBD1,TRBV15,CATSRVETGEGTEAFF,TGTGCCACCAGCAGAGTGGAGACAGGGGAAGGCACTGAAGCTTTCTTT
.,TRBJ2-1,13,.,TRBV25-1,CASSRTTLGEQFF,TGTGCCAGCAGTCGGACTACCCTGGGGGAGCAGTTCTTC
.,TRBJ2-7,11,.,TRBV5-1,CASSLDHEQYF,TGCGCCAGCAGCTTGGACCACGAGCAGTACTTC
.,TRBJ1-1,14,.,TRBV4-2,CASSQVKVNTEAFF,TGTGCCAGCAGCCAAGTGAAGGTGAACACTGAAGCTTTCTTT
.,TRBJ1-1,14,TRBD1,TRBV6-1,CASSVTGGGTEAFF,TGTGCCAGCAGTGTTACAGGGGGGGGCACTGAAGCTTTCTTT
.,TRBJ1-5,16,TRBD1,TRBV27,CASSLEGQGRNQPQHF,TGTGCCAGCAGTTTGGAAGGACAGGGGAGAAATCAGCCCCAGCATTTT
.,TRBJ1-5,13,.,TRBV10-3,CAISVGINQPQHF,TGTGCCATCAGTGTAGGAATAAATCAGCCCCAGCATTTT
.,TRBJ1-2,12,TRBD1,TRBV19,CASSRQGVGYTF,TGTGCCAGTAGTAGGCAGGGGGTCGGCTACACCTTC
few,TRBJ1-1,12,.,TRBV16,CASSQSTGLAFF,TGTGCCAGCAGCCAATCGACGGGTCTAGCTTTCTTT
.,TRBJ2-7,13,.,TRBV5-6,CASSLVQPYEQYF,TGTGCCAGCAGCTTGGTGCAGCCCTACGAGCAGTACTTC
.,TRBJ2-7,14,.,TRBV5-1,CASSPEGRGSEQYF,TGCGCCAGCAGCCCGGAGGGACGTGGGAGCGAGCAGTACTTC
.,TRBJ2-1,15,TRBD2,TRBV2,CASRSREGPYNEQFF,TGTGCCAGCAGGTCGCGGGAGGGCCCCTACAATGAGCAGTTCTTC
.,TRBJ2-1,13,.,TRBV19,CASKATFYDEQFF,TGTGCCAGTAAGGCTACATTCTACGATGAGCAGTTCTTC
.,TRBJ2-7,15,TRBD1,TRBV27,CASSLGGTGGYEQYF,TGTGCCAGCAGTTTAGGGGGGACAGGGGGCTACGAGCAGTACTTC
.,TRBJ1-1,13,.,TRBV27,CASRDRTNTEAFF,TGTGCCAGCAGAGACAGGACGAACACTGAAGCTTTCTTT
.,TRBJ2-3,16,TRBD1,TRBV18,CASSLLGQGTTDTQYF,TGTGCCAGCTCACTGTTGGGACAGGGGACCACAGATACGCAGTATTTT
.,TRBJ1-2,15,TRBD1,TRBV5-1,CASSPPDREAYGYTF,TGCGCCAGCAGCCCACCGGACAGGGAGGCCTATGGCTACACCTTC
.,TRBJ1-2,14,.,TRBV6-5,CASSNLQGHYGYTF,TGTGCCAGCAGTAATCTACAGGGCCACTATGGCTACACCTTC
.,TRBJ2-1,13,.,TRBV27,CASSSATGREQFF,TGTGCCAGCAGTTCGGCGACGGGCCGTGAGCAGTTCTTC
once,TRBJ2-5,15,.,TRBV30,CAWSVSGQRQETQYF,TGTGCCTGGAGTGTATCGGGACAACGACAAGAGACCCAGTACTTC
.,TRBJ1-2,15,TRBD1,TRBV28,CASSAPGQGNYGYTF,TGTGCCAGCAGTGCGCCGGGACAGGGTAACTATGGCTACACCTTC
.,TRBJ1-1,16,.,TRBV4-3,CASSEGINKGNTEAFF,TGCGCCAGCAGCGAAGGTATAAACAAGGGGAACACTGAAGCTTTCTTT
.,TRBJ2-2,15,.,TRBV5-1,CASSFEVGNTGELFF,TGCGCCAGCAGCTTTGAAGTGGGGAACACCGGGGAGCTGTTTTTT
.,TRBJ1-3,15,.,TRBV19,CASSIPGYSGNTIYF,TGTGCCAGTAGTATTCCGGGTTACTCTGGAAACACCATATATTTT
.,TRBJ2-3,12,.,TRBV11-2,CASSFVTDTQYF,TGTGCCAGCAGCTTTGTAACAGATACGCAGTATTTT